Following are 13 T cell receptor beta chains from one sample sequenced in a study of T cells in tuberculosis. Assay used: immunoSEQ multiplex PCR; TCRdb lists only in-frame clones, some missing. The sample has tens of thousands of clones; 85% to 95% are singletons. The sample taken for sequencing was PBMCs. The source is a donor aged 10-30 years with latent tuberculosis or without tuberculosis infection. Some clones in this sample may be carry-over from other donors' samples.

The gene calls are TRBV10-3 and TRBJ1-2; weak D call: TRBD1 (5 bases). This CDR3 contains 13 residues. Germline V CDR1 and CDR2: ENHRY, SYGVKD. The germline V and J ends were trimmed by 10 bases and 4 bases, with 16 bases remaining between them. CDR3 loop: CATRGSGSYGYTF. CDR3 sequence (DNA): TGTGCCACCCGGGGGTCAGGGAGCTATGGCTACACCTTC.

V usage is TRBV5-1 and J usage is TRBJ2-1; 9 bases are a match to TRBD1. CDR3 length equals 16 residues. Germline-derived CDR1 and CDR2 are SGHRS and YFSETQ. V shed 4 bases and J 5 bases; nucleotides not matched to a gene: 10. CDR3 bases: TGCGCCAGCAGCCTTACTCCGGGACAGGGAGACAATGAGCAGTTCTTC. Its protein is CASSLTPGQGDNEQFF.

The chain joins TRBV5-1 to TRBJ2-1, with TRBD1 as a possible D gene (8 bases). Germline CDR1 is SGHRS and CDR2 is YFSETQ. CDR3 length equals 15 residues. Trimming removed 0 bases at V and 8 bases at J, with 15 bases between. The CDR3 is CASSLGRTGRDEQFF. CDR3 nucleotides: TGCGCCAGCAGCTTGGGTCGGACAGGGAGGGATGAGCAGTTCTTC.

Here the CDR3 DNA reads TGCGCCAGCAGCCAGACGGGACAGGGGAGTTCCTACGAGCAGTACTTC. Its protein product is CASSQTGQGSSYEQYF. V is TRBV4-1 and J is TRBJ2-7, with 10 bases fitting TRBD1. This CDR3 contains 16 residues. Trimming removed 3 bases from V and 1 base from J; junction bases left unmatched: 6. From germline, CDR1 is MGHRA and CDR2 YSYEKL.

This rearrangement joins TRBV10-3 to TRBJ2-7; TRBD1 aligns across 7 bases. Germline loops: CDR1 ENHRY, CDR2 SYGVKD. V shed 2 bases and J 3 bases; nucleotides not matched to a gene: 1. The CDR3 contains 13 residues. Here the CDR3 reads CAISEDRDYEQYF. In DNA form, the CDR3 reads TGTGCCATCAGTGAGGACAGGGACTACGAGCAGTACTTC.

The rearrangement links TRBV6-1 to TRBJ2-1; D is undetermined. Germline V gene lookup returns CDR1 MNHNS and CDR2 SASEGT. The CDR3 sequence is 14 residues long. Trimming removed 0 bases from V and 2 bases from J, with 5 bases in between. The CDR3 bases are TGTGCCAGCAGTGAAGCGCGGCCCTACAATGAGCAGTTCTTC. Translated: CASSEARPYNEQFF.

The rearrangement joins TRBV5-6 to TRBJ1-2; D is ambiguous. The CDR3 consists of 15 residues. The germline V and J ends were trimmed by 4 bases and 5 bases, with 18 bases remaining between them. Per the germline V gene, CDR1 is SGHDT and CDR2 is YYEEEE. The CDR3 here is CASSPAQVFIYGYTF. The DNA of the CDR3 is TGTGCCAGCAGCCCGGCGCAGGTATTTATTTATGGCTACACCTTC. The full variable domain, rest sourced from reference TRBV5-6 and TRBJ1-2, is DAGVTQSPTHLIKTRGQQVTLRCSPKSGHDTVSWYQQALGQGPQFIFQYYEEEERQRGNFPDRFSGHQFPNYSSELNVNALLLGDSALYLCASSPAQVFIYGYTFGSGTRLTVV.

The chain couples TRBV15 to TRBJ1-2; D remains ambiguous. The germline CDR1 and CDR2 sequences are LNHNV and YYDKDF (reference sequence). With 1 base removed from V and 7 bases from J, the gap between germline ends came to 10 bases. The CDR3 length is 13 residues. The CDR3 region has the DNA TGTGCCACCAGCAGAGGTTTGAGTGTTGGCTACACCTTC. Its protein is CATSRGLSVGYTF.

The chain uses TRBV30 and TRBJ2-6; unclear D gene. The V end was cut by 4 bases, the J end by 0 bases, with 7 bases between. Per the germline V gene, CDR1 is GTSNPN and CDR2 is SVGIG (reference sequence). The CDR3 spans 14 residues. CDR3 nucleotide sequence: TGTGCCTGGATAATCCCCTCTGGGGCCAACGTCCTGACTTTC. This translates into CAWIIPSGANVLTF.

CDR3 sequence: CASRVNTGITGGYTF. The CDR3 nucleotides read TGTGCCAGTAGGGTGAATACAGGGATTACAGGGGGCTACACCTTC. The chain combines TRBV19 with TRBJ1-2, with D possibly TRBD1 on 6 matching bases. The V end lost 6 bases, the J end lost 8 bases, and 22 bases lay between the germline ends. This CDR3 has 15 amino acids. Looked up from germline, CDR1 is LNHDA and CDR2 is SQIVND (reference sequence). The whole variable domain, remainder taken from reference TRBV19 and TRBJ1-2, is DGGITQSPKYLFRKEGQNVTLSCEQNLNHDAMYWYRQDPGQGLRLIYYSQIVNDFQKGDIAEGYSVSREKKESFPLTVTSAQKNPTAFYLCASRVNTGITGGYTFGSGTRLTVV.

CDR3: CASSFGTSGVEQFF. For the CDR3, the DNA is TGTGCCAGCAGTTTTGGGACTAGCGGGGTTGAGCAGTTCTTC. The rearrangement links TRBV27 to TRBJ2-1; the match to TRBD2 covers 13 bases. Germline V CDR1 and CDR2: MNHEY, SMNVEV (reference sequence). Unmatched junction bases numbered 2, after V lost 3 bases and J lost 9 bases. The CDR3 extends over 14 amino acids.

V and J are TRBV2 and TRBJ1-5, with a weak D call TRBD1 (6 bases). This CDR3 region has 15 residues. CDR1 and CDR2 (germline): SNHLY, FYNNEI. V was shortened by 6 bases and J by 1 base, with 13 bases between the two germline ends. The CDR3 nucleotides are TGTGCCAGCAGCTCACAGGGCTACAGCAATCAGCCCCAGCATTTT. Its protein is CASSSQGYSNQPQHF.

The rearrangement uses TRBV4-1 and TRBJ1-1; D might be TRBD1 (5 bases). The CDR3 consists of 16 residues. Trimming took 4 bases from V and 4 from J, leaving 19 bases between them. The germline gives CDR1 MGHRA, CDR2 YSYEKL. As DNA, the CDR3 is TGCGCCAGCAGCCGCGGGGGTCTAACGGGGTCCACTGAAGCTTTCTTT. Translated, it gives CASSRGGLTGSTEAFF.